The sequence of this TCR beta chain was determined in a study of shared clonotypes between healthy human individuals. On the study more broadly: There were three CD4 naive, three CD4 memory, two CD8 naive and one CD8 memory plates per donor.

Looked up from germline, CDR1 is SGHVS and CDR2 is FNYEAQ. The V end lost 8 bases, the J end lost 2 bases, and 18 bases lay between the germline ends. This CDR3 spans 15 amino acids. Every immunoSEQ plate was one replicate of a subset's evenly spread DNA. Libraries were prepared by immunoSEQ multiplex PCR; TCRdb keeps only in-frame clonotypes and omits some of them. This sample yields a few hundred thousand clones, of which 97% are seen a single time; less than 0.065% belongs to the top ten. The count of this clone is one. Its antigen is as yet unknown. Points from the study as a whole: The expectation was that sequencing depth would affect clonotype sharing among donors. Even with large depth, rarefaction showed that sorted-subset sequencing was incomplete.

This TCR came from a woman in her twenties or thirties in good health. The chain employs TRBV7-6 and TRBJ1-1, with D perhaps matching TRBD1 (6 bases). Sequenced sample: naive CD4+ T cells sorted from blood. Specified subset: CD45RA+ positively selected. The CDR3 sequence is CASSRSGGGNTEAFF. CDR3 DNA: TGTGCCAGCTCCCGAAGCGGGGGCGGAAACACTGAAGCTTTCTTT.